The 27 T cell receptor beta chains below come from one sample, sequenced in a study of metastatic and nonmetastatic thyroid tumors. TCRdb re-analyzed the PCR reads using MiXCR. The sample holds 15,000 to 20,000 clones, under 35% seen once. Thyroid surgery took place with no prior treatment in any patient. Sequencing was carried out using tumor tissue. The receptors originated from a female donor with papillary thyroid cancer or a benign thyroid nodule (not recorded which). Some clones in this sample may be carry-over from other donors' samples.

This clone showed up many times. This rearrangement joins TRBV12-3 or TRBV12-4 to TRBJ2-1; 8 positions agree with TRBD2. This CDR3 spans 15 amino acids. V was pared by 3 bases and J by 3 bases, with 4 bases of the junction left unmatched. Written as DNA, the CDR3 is TGTGCCAGCAGTTTTGGTAGCGGGGTCTACAATGAGCAGTTCTTC. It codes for CASSFGSGVYNEQFF.

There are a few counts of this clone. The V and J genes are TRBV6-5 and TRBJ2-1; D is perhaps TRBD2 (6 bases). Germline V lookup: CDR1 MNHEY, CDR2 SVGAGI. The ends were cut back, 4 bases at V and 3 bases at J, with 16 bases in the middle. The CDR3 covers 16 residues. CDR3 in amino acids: CASSSRGLANYNEQFF. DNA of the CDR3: TGTGCCAGCAGTTCGAGGGGACTGGCAAACTACAATGAGCAGTTCTTC.

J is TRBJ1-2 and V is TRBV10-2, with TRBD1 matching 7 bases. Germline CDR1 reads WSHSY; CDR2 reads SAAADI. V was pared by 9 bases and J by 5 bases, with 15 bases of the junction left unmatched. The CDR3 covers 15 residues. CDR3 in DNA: TGCGCCAGTAGCCCCCGGCAGGGGGGTTCTTATGGCTACACCTTC. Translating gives CASSPRQGGSYGYTF.

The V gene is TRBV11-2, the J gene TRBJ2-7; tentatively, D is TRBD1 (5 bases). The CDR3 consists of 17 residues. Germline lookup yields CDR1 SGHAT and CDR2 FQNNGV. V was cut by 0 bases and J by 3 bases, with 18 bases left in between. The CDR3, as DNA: TGTGCCAGCAGCTTAGATCGGGTTGGGGCGCTGAGCTACGAGCAGTACTTC. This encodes CASSLDRVGALSYEQYF.

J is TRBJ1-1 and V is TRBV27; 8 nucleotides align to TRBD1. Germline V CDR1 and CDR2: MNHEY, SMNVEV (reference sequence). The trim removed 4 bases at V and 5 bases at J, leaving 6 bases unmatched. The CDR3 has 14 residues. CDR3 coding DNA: TGTGCCAGCAGTTCAGGGGGCGCAGTAACTGAAGCTTTCTTT. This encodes CASSSGGAVTEAFF.

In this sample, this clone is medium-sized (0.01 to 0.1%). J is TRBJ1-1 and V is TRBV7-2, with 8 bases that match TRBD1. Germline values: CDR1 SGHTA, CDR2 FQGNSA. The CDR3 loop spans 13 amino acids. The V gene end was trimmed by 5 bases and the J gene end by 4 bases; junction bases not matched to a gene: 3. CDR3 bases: TGTGCCAGCAGCCCAACAGGGGGCACTGAAGCTTTCTTT. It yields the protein CASSPTGGTEAFF. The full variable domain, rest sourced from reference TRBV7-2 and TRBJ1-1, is GAGVSQSPSNKVTEKGKDVELRCDPISGHTALYWYRQSLGQGLEFLIYFQGNSAPDKSGLPSDRFSAERTGGSVSTLTIQRTQQEDSAVYLCASSPTGGTEAFFGQGTRLTVV.

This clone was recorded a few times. The CDR3 DNA sequence: TGTGCCAGCAGTTTAGAGGGAGGGAACTATGGCTACACCTTC. It translates to CASSLEGGNYGYTF. The rearrangement uses TRBV27 and TRBJ1-2; D uncertain. The germline V gene has CDR1 MNHEY and CDR2 SMNVEV (reference sequence). The ends were cut back, 2 bases at V and 2 bases at J, with 9 bases in the middle. The CDR3 runs to 14 residues.

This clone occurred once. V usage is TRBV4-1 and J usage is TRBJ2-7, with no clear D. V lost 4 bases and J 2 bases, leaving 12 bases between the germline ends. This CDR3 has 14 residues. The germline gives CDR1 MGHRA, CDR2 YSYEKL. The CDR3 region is CASSPEGKTYEQYF. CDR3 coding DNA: TGCGCCAGCAGCCCGGAAGGAAAAACCTACGAGCAGTACTTC.

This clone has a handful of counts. The chain's CDR3 is CASSEPNSGANVLTF. The CDR3 region has the DNA TGTGCCAGTAGTGAACCCAACTCTGGGGCCAACGTCCTGACTTTC. The chain recombines TRBV19 with TRBJ2-6; D gene ambiguous. Per germline, CDR1 LNHDA and CDR2 SQIVND (reference sequence). The CDR3 has 15 residues. Trimming took off 5 bases at V and 0 bases at J, with 8 bases between the two ends. Filled out from reference TRBV19 and TRBJ2-6, the complete variable domain reads DGGITQSPKYLFRKEGQNVTLSCEQNLNHDAMYWYRQDPGQGLRLIYYSQIVNDFQKGDIAEGYSVSREKKESFPLTVTSAQKNPTAFYLCASSEPNSGANVLTFGAGSRLTVL.

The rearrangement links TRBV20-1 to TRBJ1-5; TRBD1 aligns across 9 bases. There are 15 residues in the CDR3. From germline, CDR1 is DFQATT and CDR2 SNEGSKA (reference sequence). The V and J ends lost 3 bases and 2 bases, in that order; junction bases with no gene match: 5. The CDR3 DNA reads TGCAGTGCTAGCCCGGGACAGGGAGGCAATCAGCCCCAGCATTTT. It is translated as CSASPGQGGNQPQHF.

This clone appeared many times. The DNA of the CDR3 is TGCAGTGCCGGGACAGGGGTGGGTGAAGCTTTCTTT. Protein product: CSAGTGVGEAFF. The rearrangement links TRBV20-1 to TRBJ1-1; 10 nucleotides agree with TRBD1. J lost 7 bases, V lost 6 bases, and 5 bases had no gene match. CDR1 is DFQATT, CDR2 SNEGSKA, per germline (reference sequence). The CDR3 consists of 12 residues.

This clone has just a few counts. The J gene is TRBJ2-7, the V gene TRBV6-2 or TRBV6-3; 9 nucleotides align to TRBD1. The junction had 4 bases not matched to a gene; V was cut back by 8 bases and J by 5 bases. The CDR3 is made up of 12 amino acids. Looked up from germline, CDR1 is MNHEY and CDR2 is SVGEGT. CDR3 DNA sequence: TGTGCCAGCCTCGACAGGGGGAACGAGCAGTACTTC. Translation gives CASLDRGNEQYF.

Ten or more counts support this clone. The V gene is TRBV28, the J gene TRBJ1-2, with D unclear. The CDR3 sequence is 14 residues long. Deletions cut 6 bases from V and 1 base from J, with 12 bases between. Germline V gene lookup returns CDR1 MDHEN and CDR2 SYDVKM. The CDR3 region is CASSGLPHNYGYTF. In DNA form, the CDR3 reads TGTGCCAGCAGCGGACTTCCTCATAACTATGGCTACACCTTC.

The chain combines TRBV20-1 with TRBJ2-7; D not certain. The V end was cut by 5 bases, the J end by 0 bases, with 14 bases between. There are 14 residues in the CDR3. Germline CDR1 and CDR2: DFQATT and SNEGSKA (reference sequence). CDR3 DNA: TGCAGTGCTCGGCGTAGTCGGCTCTCCTACGAGCAGTACTTC. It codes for CSARRSRLSYEQYF.

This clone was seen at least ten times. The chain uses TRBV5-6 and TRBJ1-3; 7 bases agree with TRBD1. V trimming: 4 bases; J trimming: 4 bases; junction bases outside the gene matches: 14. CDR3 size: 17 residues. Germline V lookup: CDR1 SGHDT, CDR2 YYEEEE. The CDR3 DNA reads TGTGCCAGCAGCCCCCTTCCTAACAGGGGAAGGGGAAACACCATATATTTT. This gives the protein CASSPLPNRGRGNTIYF.

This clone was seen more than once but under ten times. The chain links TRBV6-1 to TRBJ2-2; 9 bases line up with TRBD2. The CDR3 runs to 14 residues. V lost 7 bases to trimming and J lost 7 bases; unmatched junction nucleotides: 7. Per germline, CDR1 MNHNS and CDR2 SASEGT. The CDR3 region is CASKVAGEVGELFF. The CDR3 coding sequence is TGTGCCAGCAAGGTAGCGGGGGAAGTCGGGGAGCTGTTTTTT.

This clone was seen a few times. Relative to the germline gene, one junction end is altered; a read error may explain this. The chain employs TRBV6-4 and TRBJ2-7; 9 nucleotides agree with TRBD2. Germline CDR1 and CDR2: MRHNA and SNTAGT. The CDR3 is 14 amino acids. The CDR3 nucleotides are TGCGCCAGCAGTCTAGCGGGGTCCTGTTGCGAGCAGTACTTC. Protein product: CASSLAGSCCEQYF.

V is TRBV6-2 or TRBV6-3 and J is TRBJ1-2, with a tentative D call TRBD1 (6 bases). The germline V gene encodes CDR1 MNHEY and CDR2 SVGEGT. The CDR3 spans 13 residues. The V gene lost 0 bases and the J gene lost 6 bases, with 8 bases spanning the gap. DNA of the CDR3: TGTGCCAGCAGTTACTCGAGGGGGGATGGCTACACCTTC. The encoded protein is CASSYSRGDGYTF.

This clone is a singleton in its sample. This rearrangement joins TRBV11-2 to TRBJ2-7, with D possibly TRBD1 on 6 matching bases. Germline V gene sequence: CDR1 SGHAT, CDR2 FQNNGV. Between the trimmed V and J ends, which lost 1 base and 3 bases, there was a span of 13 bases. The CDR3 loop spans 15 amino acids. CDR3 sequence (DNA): TGTGCCAGCAGCTTAGGGGGGACATCTAACTACGAGCAGTACTTC. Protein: CASSLGGTSNYEQYF.

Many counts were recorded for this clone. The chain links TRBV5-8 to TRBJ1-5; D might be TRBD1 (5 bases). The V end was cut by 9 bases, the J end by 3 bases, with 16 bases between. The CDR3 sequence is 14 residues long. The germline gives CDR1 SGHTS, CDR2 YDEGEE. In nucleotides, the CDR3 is TGTGCCAACAGTAGGAAGGGGACCAATCAGCCCCAGCATTTT. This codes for CANSRKGTNQPQHF. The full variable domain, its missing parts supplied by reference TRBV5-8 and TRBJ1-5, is EAGVTQSPTHLIKTRGQQATLRCSPISGHTSVYWYQQALGLGLQFLLWYDEGEERNRGNFPPRFSGRQFPNYSSELNVNALELEDSALYLCANSRKGTNQPQHFGDGTRLSIL.

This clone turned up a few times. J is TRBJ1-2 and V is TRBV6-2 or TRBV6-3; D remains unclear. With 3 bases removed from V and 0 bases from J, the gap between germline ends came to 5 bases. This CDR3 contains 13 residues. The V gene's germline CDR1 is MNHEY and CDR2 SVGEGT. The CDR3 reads CASSYVANYGYTF. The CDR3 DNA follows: TGTGCCAGCAGTTATGTAGCTAACTATGGCTACACCTTC.

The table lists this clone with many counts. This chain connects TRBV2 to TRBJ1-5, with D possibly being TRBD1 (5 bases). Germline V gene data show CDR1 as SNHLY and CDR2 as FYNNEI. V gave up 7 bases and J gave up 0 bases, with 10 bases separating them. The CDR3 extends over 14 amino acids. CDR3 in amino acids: CASNHDSSNQPQHF. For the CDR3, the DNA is TGTGCCAGCAACCACGACAGTAGCAATCAGCCCCAGCATTTT.

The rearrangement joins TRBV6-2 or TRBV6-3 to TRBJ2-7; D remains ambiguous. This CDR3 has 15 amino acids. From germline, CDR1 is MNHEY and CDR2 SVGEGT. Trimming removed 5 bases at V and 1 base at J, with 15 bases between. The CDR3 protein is CASSPYSSGSYEQYF. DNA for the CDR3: TGTGCCAGCAGTCCCTATTCGTCCGGGTCCTACGAGCAGTACTTC.

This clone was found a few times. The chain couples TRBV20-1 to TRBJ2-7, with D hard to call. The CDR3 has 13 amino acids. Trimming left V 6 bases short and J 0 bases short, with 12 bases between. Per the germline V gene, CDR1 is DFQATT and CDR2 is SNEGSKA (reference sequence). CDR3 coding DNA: TGCAGTGCGACACAAGGGTACTCCTACGAGCAGTACTTC. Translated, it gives CSATQGYSYEQYF.

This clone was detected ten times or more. The CDR3 spells CASSQNRGPETQYF. CDR3 in DNA: TGTGCCAGCAGCCAAAACAGGGGGCCGGAGACCCAGTACTTC. The rearrangement joins TRBV7-2 to TRBJ2-5, with 9 nucleotides matching TRBD1. V dropped 5 bases and J dropped 5; count of bases not matched to a gene: 6. The CDR3 contains 14 residues. Germline V lookup: CDR1 SGHTA, CDR2 FQGNSA.

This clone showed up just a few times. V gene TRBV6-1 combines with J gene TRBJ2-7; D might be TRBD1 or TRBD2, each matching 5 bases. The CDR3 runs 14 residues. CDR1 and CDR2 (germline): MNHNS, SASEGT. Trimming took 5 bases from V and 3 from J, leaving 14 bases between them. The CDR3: CASSTTRAGYEQYF. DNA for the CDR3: TGTGCCAGCAGTACAACCAGGGCGGGCTACGAGCAGTACTTC.

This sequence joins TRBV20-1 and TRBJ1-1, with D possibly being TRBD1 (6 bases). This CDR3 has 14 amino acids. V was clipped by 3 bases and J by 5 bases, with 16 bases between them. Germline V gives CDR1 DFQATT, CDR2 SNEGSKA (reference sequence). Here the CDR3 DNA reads TGCAGTGCTAGCCCGGGACAATGGGGAACTGAAGCTTTCTTT. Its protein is CSASPGQWGTEAFF.